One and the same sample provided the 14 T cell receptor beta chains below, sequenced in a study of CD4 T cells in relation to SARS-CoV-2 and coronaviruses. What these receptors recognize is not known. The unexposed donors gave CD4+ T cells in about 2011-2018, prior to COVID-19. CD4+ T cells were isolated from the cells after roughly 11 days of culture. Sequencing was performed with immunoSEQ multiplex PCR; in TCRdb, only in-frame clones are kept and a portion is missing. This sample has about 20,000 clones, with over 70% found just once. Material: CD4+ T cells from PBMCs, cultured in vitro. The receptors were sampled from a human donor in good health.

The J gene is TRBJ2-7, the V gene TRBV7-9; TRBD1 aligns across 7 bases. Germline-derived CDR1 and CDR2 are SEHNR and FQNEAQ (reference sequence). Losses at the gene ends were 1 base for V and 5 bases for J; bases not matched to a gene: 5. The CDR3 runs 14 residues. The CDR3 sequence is CASSLGQGFHEQYF. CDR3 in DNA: TGTGCCAGCAGCTTAGGACAGGGTTTCCACGAGCAGTACTTC.

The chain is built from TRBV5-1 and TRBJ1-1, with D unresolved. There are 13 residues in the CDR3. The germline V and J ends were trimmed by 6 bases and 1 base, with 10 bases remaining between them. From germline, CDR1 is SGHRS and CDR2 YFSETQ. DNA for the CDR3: TGCGCCAGCACCTGGAATGGGAACACTGAAGCTTTCTTT. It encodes CASTWNGNTEAFF. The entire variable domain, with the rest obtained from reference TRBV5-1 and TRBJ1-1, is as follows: KAGVTQTPRYLIKTRGQQVTLSCSPISGHRSVSWYQQTPGQGLQFLFEYFSETQRNKGNFPGRFSGRQFSNSRSEMNVSTLELGDSALYLCASTWNGNTEAFFGQGTRLTVV.

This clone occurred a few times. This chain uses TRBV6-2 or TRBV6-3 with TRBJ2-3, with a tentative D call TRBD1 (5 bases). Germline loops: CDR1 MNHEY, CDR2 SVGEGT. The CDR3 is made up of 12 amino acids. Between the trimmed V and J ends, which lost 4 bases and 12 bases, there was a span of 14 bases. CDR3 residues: CASSFPDKVQYF. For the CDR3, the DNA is TGTGCCAGCAGTTTTCCGGACAAGGTTCAGTATTTT.

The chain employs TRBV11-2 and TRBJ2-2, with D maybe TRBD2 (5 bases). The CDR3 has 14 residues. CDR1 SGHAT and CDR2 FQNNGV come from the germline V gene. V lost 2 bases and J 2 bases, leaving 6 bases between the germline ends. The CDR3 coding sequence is TGTGCCAGCAGCTTACGGACTAACACCGGGGAGCTGTTTTTT. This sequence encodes CASSLRTNTGELFF.

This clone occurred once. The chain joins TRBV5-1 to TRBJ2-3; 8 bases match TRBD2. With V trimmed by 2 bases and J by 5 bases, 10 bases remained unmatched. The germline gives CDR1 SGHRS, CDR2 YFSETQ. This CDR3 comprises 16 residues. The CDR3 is CASSFQREHGGDTQYF. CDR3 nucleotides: TGCGCCAGCAGCTTCCAGCGGGAGCACGGGGGAGATACGCAGTATTTT.

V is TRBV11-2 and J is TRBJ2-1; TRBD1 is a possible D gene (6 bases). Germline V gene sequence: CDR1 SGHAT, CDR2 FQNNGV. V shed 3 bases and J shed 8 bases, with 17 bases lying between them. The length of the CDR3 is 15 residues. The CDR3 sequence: CASSFSGQYNDEQFF. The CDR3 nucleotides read TGTGCCAGCAGCTTTTCGGGACAATATAACGATGAGCAGTTCTTC.

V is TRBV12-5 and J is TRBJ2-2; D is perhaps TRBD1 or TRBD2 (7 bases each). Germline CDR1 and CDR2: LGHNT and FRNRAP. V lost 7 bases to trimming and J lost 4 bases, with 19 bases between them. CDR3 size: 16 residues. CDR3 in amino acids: CASEAGQSSATGELFF. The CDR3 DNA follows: TGTGCTAGTGAAGCGGGACAGAGTTCGGCCACCGGGGAGCTGTTTTTT. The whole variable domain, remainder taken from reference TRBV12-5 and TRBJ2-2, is DARVTQTPRHKVTEMGQEVTMRCQPILGHNTVFWYRQTMMQGLELLAYFRNRAPLDDSGMPKDRFSAEMPDATLATLKIQPSEPRDSAVYFCASEAGQSSATGELFFGEGSRLTVL.

CDR3 sequence (DNA): TGTGCCAGCAGCCGGAAAGCGGGGGGGAACACCGGGGAGCTGTTTTTT. It is translated as CASSRKAGGNTGELFF. V is TRBV3-1 (or the pseudogene TRBV3-2) and J is TRBJ2-2; 9 nucleotides match TRBD2. V lost 4 bases, J lost 1 base, and 4 bases stayed unmatched. Germline-derived CDR1 and CDR2 are LGHDT and YNNKEL (reference sequence). The CDR3 has 16 residues.

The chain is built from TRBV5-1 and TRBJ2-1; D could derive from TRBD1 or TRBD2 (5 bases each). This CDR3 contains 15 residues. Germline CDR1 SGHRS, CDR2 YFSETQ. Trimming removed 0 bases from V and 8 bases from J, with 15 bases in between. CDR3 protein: CASSLVPGRLDEQFF. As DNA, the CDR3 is TGCGCCAGCAGCTTGGTTCCGGGACGACTGGATGAGCAGTTCTTC.

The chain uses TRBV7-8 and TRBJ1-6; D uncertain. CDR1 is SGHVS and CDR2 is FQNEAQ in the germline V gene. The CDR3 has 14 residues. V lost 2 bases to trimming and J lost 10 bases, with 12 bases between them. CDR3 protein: CASSLNGVESPLHF. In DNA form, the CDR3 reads TGTGCCAGCAGCTTAAATGGAGTAGAATCACCCCTCCACTTT.

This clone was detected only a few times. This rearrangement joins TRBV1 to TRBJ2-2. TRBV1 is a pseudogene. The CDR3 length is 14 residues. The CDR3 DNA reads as TGCACCACTAACATGGACGGGAACACCGGGGAGCTGTTTTTT. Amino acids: CTTNMDGNTGELFF.

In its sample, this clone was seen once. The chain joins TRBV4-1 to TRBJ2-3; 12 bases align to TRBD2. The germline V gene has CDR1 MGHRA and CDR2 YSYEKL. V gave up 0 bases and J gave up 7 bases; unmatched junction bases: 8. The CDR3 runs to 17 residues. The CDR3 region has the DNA TGCGCCAGCAGCCAAGACCCGACTAGCGGGGGCACGAATACGCAGTATTTT. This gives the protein CASSQDPTSGGTNTQYF.

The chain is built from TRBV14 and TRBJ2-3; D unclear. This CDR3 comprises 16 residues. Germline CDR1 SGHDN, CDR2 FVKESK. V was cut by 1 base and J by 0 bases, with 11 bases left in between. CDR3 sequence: CASSQGYILSTDTQYF. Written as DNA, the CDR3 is TGTGCCAGCAGCCAAGGTTATATCCTTAGCACAGATACGCAGTATTTT. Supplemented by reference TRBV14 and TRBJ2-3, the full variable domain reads EAGVTQFPSHSVIEKGQTVTLRCDPISGHDNLYWYRRVMGKEIKFLLHFVKESKQDESGMPNNRFLAERTGGTYSTLKVQPAELEDSGVYFCASSQGYILSTDTQYFGPGTRLTVL.

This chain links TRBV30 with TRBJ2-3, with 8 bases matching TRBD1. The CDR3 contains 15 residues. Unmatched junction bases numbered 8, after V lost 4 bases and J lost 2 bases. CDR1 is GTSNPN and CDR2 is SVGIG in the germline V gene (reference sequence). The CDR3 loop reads CAWTTGAPHTDTQYF. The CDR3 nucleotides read TGTGCCTGGACGACAGGGGCGCCCCACACAGATACGCAGTATTTT. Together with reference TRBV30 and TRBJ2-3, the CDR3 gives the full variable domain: SQTIHQWPATLVQPVGSPLSLECTVEGTSNPNLYWYRQAAGRGLQLLFYSVGIGQISSEVPQNLSASRPQDRQFILSSKKLLLSDSGFYLCAWTTGAPHTDTQYFGPGTRLTVL.